Each of the 10 T cell receptor beta chains below was sequenced from the same sample in a study of tumor-infiltrating T cells and Merkel cell polyomavirus. Study background: The T cells studied were KLL-specific CD8+ cells against Merkel polyomavirus.

Immunohistochemistry showed robust Merkel cell polyomavirus Large T antigen staining in every patient's tumor. Here immunoSEQ multiplex PCR was the method, and the copy in TCRdb shows in-frame clones only, minus some. Among more than 20,000 clones listed, 70% to 90% were seen once. Sequencing was performed on lymph node tissue. The origin of the receptors is a man in his fifties or sixties with Merkel cell carcinoma.

The gene calls are TRBV6-5 and TRBJ1-5; 8 nucleotides align to TRBD1. CDR1 and CDR2 from the germline V gene are MNHEY and SVGAGI. The CDR3 is made up of 13 amino acids. With V trimmed by 5 bases and J by 7 bases, 4 bases remained unmatched. Here the CDR3 reads CASSGDRSQPQHF. In nucleotides, the CDR3 is TGTGCCAGCAGTGGGGACAGGTCGCAGCCCCAGCATTTT.

This clone was counted a single time. The chain is built from TRBV19 and TRBJ1-4; D might be TRBD1 (6 bases). The CDR3 loop spans 16 amino acids. The germline CDR1 and CDR2 sequences are LNHDA and SQIVND (reference sequence). The V end was cut by 4 bases, the J end by 6 bases, with 18 bases between. CDR3 protein: CASSSIRRGADEKLFF. The CDR3 DNA is TGTGCCAGTAGTAGTATCCGACGGGGGGCGGATGAAAAACTGTTTTTT.

This clone showed up just once. The chain is built from TRBV28 and TRBJ1-5; the match to TRBD1 covers 7 bases. Germline values: CDR1 MDHEN, CDR2 SYDVKM. The CDR3 has 14 amino acids. J lost 5 bases, V lost 6 bases, and 7 bases had no gene match. CDR3 bases: TGTGCCAGCAGCTCTGGACAGGCCCATCAGCCCCAGCATTTT. It is translated as CASSSGQAHQPQHF.

V usage is TRBV7-9 and J usage is TRBJ1-3, with D perhaps TRBD1 (5 bases). Trimming stripped 4 bases from V and 8 bases from J, with 18 bases between. The germline V gene has CDR1 SEHNR and CDR2 FQNEAQ (reference sequence). CDR3 length: 15 amino acids. The CDR3 is CASSSETVFPDTIYF. CDR3 bases: TGTGCCAGCAGCTCAGAGACAGTTTTTCCGGACACCATATATTTT. The variable domain in full, with the rest retrieved from reference TRBV7-9 and TRBJ1-3, is DTGVSQNPRHKITKRGQNVTFRCDPISEHNRLYWYRQTLGQGPEFLTYFQNEAQLEKSRLLSDRFSAERPKGSFSTLEIQRTEQGDSAMYLCASSSETVFPDTIYFGEGSWLTVV.

Only a few counts were recorded for this clone. The chain is built from TRBV7-2 and TRBJ1-4; 7 nucleotides line up with TRBD1. The V gene end was trimmed by 5 bases and the J gene end by 8 bases; junction bases not matched to a gene: 8. This CDR3 spans 14 amino acids. Germline CDR1 and CDR2: SGHTA and FQGNSA. CDR3 DNA sequence: TGTGCCAGCAGCACAACAGGGGTTGGCGAAAAACTGTTTTTT. It translates to CASSTTGVGEKLFF.

The chain carries TRBV7-8 and TRBJ2-3; no reliable D call. V was shortened by 7 bases and J by 4 bases, with 9 bases between the two germline ends. Germline V lookup: CDR1 SGHVS, CDR2 FQNEAQ. The CDR3 loop spans 12 amino acids. CDR3 in amino acids: CASTPSADTQYF. CDR3 coding DNA: TGTGCCAGCACCCCATCGGCAGATACGCAGTATTTT.

The genes are TRBV19 and TRBJ2-3, with 10 bases lining up with TRBD1. Germline V gene lookup returns CDR1 LNHDA and CDR2 SQIVND (reference sequence). This CDR3 is 14 amino acids long. V dropped 4 bases and J dropped 5; count of bases not matched to a gene: 3. In DNA form, the CDR3 reads TGTGCCAGTAGTACGGGACAGGGGAGAGATACGCAGTATTTT. Translating it yields CASSTGQGRDTQYF. Combining the CDR3 with reference TRBV19 and TRBJ2-3 gives the whole variable domain DGGITQSPKYLFRKEGQNVTLSCEQNLNHDAMYWYRQDPGQGLRLIYYSQIVNDFQKGDIAEGYSVSREKKESFPLTVTSAQKNPTAFYLCASSTGQGRDTQYFGPGTRLTVL.

The chain uses TRBV9 and TRBJ2-6; D not resolved. The length of the CDR3 is 17 residues. V shed 0 bases and J shed 0 bases, with 10 bases lying between them. Germline V lookup: CDR1 SGDLS, CDR2 YYNGEE. The CDR3 DNA sequence: TGTGCCAGCAGCGTAGAGATGAGGAACTCTGGGGCCAACGTCCTGACTTTC. Translation gives CASSVEMRNSGANVLTF.

This chain uses TRBV4-3 with TRBJ2-7, with a weak D call TRBD1 (6 bases). There are 14 residues in the CDR3. V lost 0 bases and J 5 bases, leaving 11 bases between the germline ends. The V gene's germline CDR1 is LGHNA and CDR2 YSLEER. The CDR3 loop is CASSQDPSGDEQYF. CDR3 DNA sequence: TGCGCCAGCAGCCAAGATCCGTCAGGGGACGAGCAGTACTTC.

The genes are TRBV2 and TRBJ2-3; tentatively, D is TRBD2 (6 bases). Germline V gene data show CDR1 as SNHLY and CDR2 as FYNNEI. V lost 5 bases and J 2 bases, leaving 14 bases between the germline ends. The CDR3 has 15 residues. This chain's CDR3 is CASSSVAEYTDTQYF. CDR3 bases: TGTGCCAGCAGTTCCGTAGCGGAGTACACAGATACGCAGTATTTT.